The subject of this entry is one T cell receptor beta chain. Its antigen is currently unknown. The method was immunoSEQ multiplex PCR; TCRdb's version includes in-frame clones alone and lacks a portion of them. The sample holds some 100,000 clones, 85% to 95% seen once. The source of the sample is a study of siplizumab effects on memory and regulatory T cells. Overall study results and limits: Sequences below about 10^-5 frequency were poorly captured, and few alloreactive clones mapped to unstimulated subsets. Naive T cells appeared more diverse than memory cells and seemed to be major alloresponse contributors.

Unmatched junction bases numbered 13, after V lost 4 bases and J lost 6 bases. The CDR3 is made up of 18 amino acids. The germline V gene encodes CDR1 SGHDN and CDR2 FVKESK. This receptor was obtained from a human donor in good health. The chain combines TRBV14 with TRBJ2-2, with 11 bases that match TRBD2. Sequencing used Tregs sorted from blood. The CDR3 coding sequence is TGTGCCAGCAGCCTACGACTAGCGGGACCCTCTTTGCCCGGGGAGCTGTTTTTT. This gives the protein CASSLRLAGPSLPGELFF.